The 9 T cell receptor beta chains given below trace back to one sample, sequenced in a study of blood T cell repertoires in COVID-19. TCRdb keeps only in-frame clones here, not all; method: immunoSEQ multiplex PCR. The table has roughly 280,000 clones, roughly 90% seen once. Input material: PBMCs or T cells enriched from blood (not recorded which). These receptors all come from a woman aged 50 to 60 who had recovered from COVID-19.

The chain joins TRBV27 to TRBJ1-1; the D is unclear. This CDR3 has 13 amino acids. V lost 3 bases, J lost 4 bases, and 9 bases lay in between. Germline values: CDR1 MNHEY, CDR2 SMNVEV (reference sequence). The CDR3 DNA is TGTGCCAGCAGTTTCCCACAGAGCACTGAAGCTTTCTTT. It specifies CASSFPQSTEAFF.

CDR3 nucleotide sequence: TGTGCCATCTCCGGGACAGGATTGTACGAGCAGTACTTC. It yields the protein CAISGTGLYEQYF. The rearrangement uses TRBV28 and TRBJ2-7, with 8 bases fitting TRBD1. The CDR3 has 13 amino acids. J lost 4 bases, V lost 10 bases, and 9 bases had no gene match. CDR1 and CDR2 (germline): MDHEN, SYDVKM.

This chain joins TRBV5-5 and TRBJ1-4; no clear D gene. Looked up from germline, CDR1 is SGHKS and CDR2 is YYEKEE (reference sequence). V lost 4 bases, J lost 8 bases, and 12 bases lay in between. The CDR3 runs to 13 residues. This CDR3 reads CASSMTPGEKLFF. The CDR3 DNA sequence: TGTGCCAGCAGCATGACCCCCGGGGAAAAACTGTTTTTT.

This chain links TRBV13 with TRBJ1-3, with D perhaps matching TRBD1 (6 bases). The CDR3 extends over 16 amino acids. Trimming took off 5 bases at V and 1 base at J, with 15 bases between the two ends. Germline assignment: CDR1 PRHDT and CDR2 FYEKMQ (reference sequence). For the CDR3, the DNA is TGTGCCAGCAGCCCATTACAGGGTGCGTCTGGAAACACCATATATTTT. Translating it yields CASSPLQGASGNTIYF. Using reference TRBV13 and TRBJ1-3 for the parts outside the CDR3, the full variable domain is AAGVIQSPRHLIKEKRETATLKCYPIPRHDTVYWYQQGPGQDPQFLISFYEKMQSDKGSIPDRFSAQQFSDYHSELNMSSLELGDSALYFCASSPLQGASGNTIYFGEGSWLTVV.

This clone has just one count. This rearrangement joins TRBV7-8 to TRBJ1-1; TRBD1 might be the D (6 bases). The CDR3 consists of 15 residues. Trimming took off 2 bases at V and 2 bases at J, with 12 bases between the two ends. CDR1 and CDR2 (germline): SGHVS, FQNEAQ. The CDR3 DNA sequence: TGTGCCAGCAGCTTATGGGACACCAGAAACACTGAAGCTTTCTTT. This gives the protein CASSLWDTRNTEAFF.

The chain couples TRBV28 to TRBJ2-3, with a possible D match to TRBD1 (5 bases). V lost 6 bases and J lost 1, with 8 bases in between. This CDR3 region has 13 residues. CDR1 is MDHEN, CDR2 SYDVKM, per germline. DNA of the CDR3: TGTGCCAGCAGGGGGCCCGGCACAGATACGCAGTATTTT. Its protein is CASRGPGTDTQYF.

J is TRBJ1-2 and V is TRBV10-3, with TRBD1 matching 7 bases. V lost 11 bases to trimming and J lost 8 bases; unmatched junction nucleotides: 11. Germline loops: CDR1 ENHRY, CDR2 SYGVKD. The CDR3 runs 12 residues. The CDR3 protein is CAVQGWIDGYTF. CDR3 nucleotide sequence: TGTGCCGTACAGGGGTGGATAGACGGCTACACCTTC.

J is TRBJ1-3 and V is TRBV30; unclear D gene. This CDR3 contains 12 residues. Germline V gene data show CDR1 as GTSNPN and CDR2 as SVGIG (reference sequence). Trimming stripped 0 bases from V and 7 bases from J, with 7 bases between. Here the CDR3 reads CAWSVSSNTIYF. Here the CDR3 DNA reads TGTGCCTGGAGTGTATCTAGCAACACCATATATTTT.

This clone has only a few counts. CDR3 in amino acids: CASSITLAGSYEQYF. CDR3 nucleotide sequence: TGTGCCAGTAGTATAACTCTAGCGGGATCGTACGAGCAGTACTTC. The chain recombines TRBV19 with TRBJ2-7; 9 nucleotides align to TRBD2. The ends lost 2 bases at V and 4 bases at J; junction bases unmatched: 6. There are 15 residues in the CDR3. Germline lookup yields CDR1 LNHDA and CDR2 SQIVND (reference sequence).